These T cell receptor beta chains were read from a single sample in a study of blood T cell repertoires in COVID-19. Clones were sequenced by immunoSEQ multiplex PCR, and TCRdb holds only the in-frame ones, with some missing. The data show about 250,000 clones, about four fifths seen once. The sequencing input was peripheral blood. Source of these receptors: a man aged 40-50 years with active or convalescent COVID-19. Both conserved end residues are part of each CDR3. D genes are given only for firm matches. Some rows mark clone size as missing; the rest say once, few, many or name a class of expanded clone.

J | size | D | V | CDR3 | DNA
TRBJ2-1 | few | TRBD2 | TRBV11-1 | CASSLRLADYNEQFF | TGTGCCAGCAGCTTGAGACTAGCGGATTACAATGAGCAGTTCTTC
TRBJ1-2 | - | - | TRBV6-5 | CASSYSNALRGGYTF | TGTGCCAGCAGTTACTCGAACGCACTTAGAGGAGGCTACACCTTC
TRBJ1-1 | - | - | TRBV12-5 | CASGLTRTGLPTVNTEAFF | TGTGCTAGTGGTTTGACCCGTACAGGGCTCCCCACCGTGAACACTGAAGCTTTCTTT
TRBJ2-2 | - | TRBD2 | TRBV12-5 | CASGLDAAGADGELFF | TGTGCTAGTGGTTTGGACGCAGCGGGGGCCGACGGGGAGCTGTTTTTT
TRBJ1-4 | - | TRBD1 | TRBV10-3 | CAIRKGAGTNEKLFF | TGTGCCATCAGGAAGGGGGCCGGAACTAATGAAAAACTGTTTTTT
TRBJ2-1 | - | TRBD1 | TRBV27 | CASSSRTGGVSLAKNEQFF | TGTGCCAGCAGTTCCCGGACAGGGGGCGTTAGTCTGGCTAAGAATGAGCAGTTCTTC
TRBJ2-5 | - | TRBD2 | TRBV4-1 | CASSQDRAGAETQYF | TGCGCCAGCAGCCAAGATAGGGCGGGAGCAGAGACCCAGTACTTC
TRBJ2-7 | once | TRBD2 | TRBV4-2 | CASSQGTSGGTYEQYF | TGTGCCAGCAGCCAAGGGACTAGCGGGGGGACGTACGAGCAGTACTTC
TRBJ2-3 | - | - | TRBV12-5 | CASGWGGTDTQYF | TGTGCTAGTGGGTGGGGGGGCACAGATACGCAGTATTTT
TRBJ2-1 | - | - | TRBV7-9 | CASSSTQPYNEQFF | TGTGCCAGCAGCTCCACACAACCATACAATGAGCAGTTCTTC
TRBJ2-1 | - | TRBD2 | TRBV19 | CASSIIGSTSGRAGEQFF | TGTGCCAGTAGTATAATAGGATCGACTAGCGGGAGGGCCGGTGAGCAGTTCTTC
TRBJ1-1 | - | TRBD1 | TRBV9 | CASSARDSSFPKAEAFF | TGTGCCAGCAGCGCTCGGGACAGCTCGTTCCCAAAAGCTGAAGCTTTCTTT
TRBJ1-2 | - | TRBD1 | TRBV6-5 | CASSSNRGMDYGYTF | TGTGCCAGCAGTTCCAACAGGGGCATGGACTATGGCTACACCTTC
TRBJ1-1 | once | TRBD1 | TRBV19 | CASSIVPRDRGQAFF | TGTGCCAGTAGTATAGTACCCCGGGACAGGGGTCAGGCTTTCTTT